One and the same sample provided the 3 T cell receptor beta chains below, sequenced in a study of T cells in Graves' hyperthyroidism and ophthalmopathy. Researchers took RNA transcripts and amplified the TCR beta CDR3 regions from them. A set of HTBI primers served as the primers for a first-round RT-PCR of the TCR CDR3. Each CDR3 protein gets one entry after TCRdb re-called the multiplex PCR reads with MiXCR. The repertoire holds fewer than 550,000 distinct CDR3 sequences, with 15% to 19% as singletons. The specimen sequenced was blood. These receptors were taken from a woman younger than 35 with Graves' hyperthyroidism.

This clonotype was counted many times. The chain is built from TRBV7-3 and TRBJ1-1, with 8 bases fitting TRBD1. V gave up 5 bases and J gave up 1 base; unmatched junction bases: 3. The germline gives CDR1 SGHTA, CDR2 FQGTGA. CDR3 length: 14 amino acids. In DNA form, the CDR3 reads TGTGCCAGCAGCCCTGGACAGGGGAACACTGAAGCTTTCTTT. Its translation is CASSPGQGNTEAFF.

A remark on this clonotype: A read error may produce the germline difference seen at one junction end. This chain joins TRBV5-1 and TRBJ2-7, with D possibly matching TRBD2 (5 bases). CDR3 length equals 13 residues. The germline gives CDR1 SGHRS, CDR2 YFSETQ. The CDR3 DNA is TGTGCCAGCAGCTGGGGTCGGGGCTACGAGCAGTACTTC. Translated, it gives CASSWGRGYEQYF.

This clonotype was detected only a few times. A read error is possible here, since a much larger clone lies one base away. This chain uses TRBV6-2 or TRBV6-3 with TRBJ2-3; D call uncertain. The CDR3 runs 13 residues. The germline V gene has CDR1 MNHEY and CDR2 SVGEGT. Trimming stripped 2 bases from V and 1 base from J, with 4 bases between. The CDR3 loop reads CASSYGGTDTQYF. The CDR3 bases are TGTGCCAGCAGTTACGGGGGCACAGATACGCAGTATTTT.